This is a list of T cell receptor beta chains from one sample in a study of T cell responses to AZD1222 COVID-19 vaccine. Sequencing was performed with immunoSEQ multiplex PCR; in TCRdb, only in-frame clones are kept and a portion is missing. The profile shows over 95,000 clones, approximately 87% of them singletons. Material: peripheral blood, obtained on day 0 of AZD1222 vaccination. The receptors were gathered from an adult in good health. CDR3s include the opening cysteine and the closing phenylalanine or tryptophan. Each record gives: clone size, V gene, J gene, D gene, CDR3 protein, CDR3 DNA. D genes are given only for firm matches. Some rows have no size entry. The others give once, few or many, or a class for an expanded clone.

-	TRBV25-1	TRBJ1-1	-	CASSRGTEAFF	TGTGCCAGCAGTCGGGGTACTGAAGCTTTCTTT
-	TRBV14	TRBJ1-1	TRBD1	CASSSRQGVRGTEAFF	TGTGCCAGCAGCTCCCGACAGGGGGTGAGAGGCACTGAAGCTTTCTTT
-	TRBV7-2	TRBJ1-1	TRBD1	CASRGQMNTEAFF	TGTGCCAGCAGGGGACAGATGAACACTGAAGCTTTCTTT
-	TRBV18	TRBJ1-2	-	CASAIKGRPGYGYTF	TGTGCCAGCGCTATCAAGGGCCGCCCGGGCTATGGCTACACCTTC
once	TRBV7-2	TRBJ2-5	TRBD2	CASSLSGSQETQYF	TGTGCCAGCAGCTTAAGCGGGAGCCAAGAGACCCAGTACTTC
once	TRBV6-5	TRBJ1-6	TRBD1	CASSYAGQGRNSPLHF	TGTGCCAGCAGTTACGCCGGACAGGGACGTAATTCACCCCTCCACTTT
-	TRBV9	TRBJ1-1	-	CASSPTPGWAEAFF	TGTGCCAGCAGCCCCACCCCAGGGTGGGCTGAAGCTTTCTTT
-	TRBV5-3	TRBJ2-5	TRBD2	CARSLSPRVTSGRWETQYF	TGTGCCAGAAGCTTGTCGCCCAGAGTTACTAGCGGGAGGTGGGAGACCCAGTACTTC
-	TRBV10-2	TRBJ2-7	-	CASSTSGTNYEQYF	TGCGCCAGCAGTACTTCCGGGACAAACTACGAGCAGTACTTC
-	TRBV18	TRBJ1-4	-	CASSRRDTEKLFF	TGTGCCAGCTCCCGCCGGGACACCGAAAAACTGTTTTTT
once	TRBV28	TRBJ1-5	-	CASNVGQRNQPQHF	TGTGCCAGCAACGTCGGACAGAGAAATCAGCCCCAGCATTTT
-	TRBV12-3/TRBV12-4	TRBJ1-1	-	CASNRRNTEAFF	TGTGCCAGCAACAGAAGGAACACTGAAGCTTTCTTT
-	TRBV5-1	TRBJ2-1	-	CASSQGIGEQFF	TGCGCCAGCAGCCAGGGTATTGGGGAGCAGTTCTTC
-	TRBV19	TRBJ2-2	-	CASSIPLSAGELFF	TGTGCCAGTAGTATCCCCCTCTCTGCCGGGGAGCTGTTTTTT
-	TRBV7-3	TRBJ1-2	TRBD1	CASSLTGADDSYTF	TGTGCCAGCAGCCTCACAGGGGCGGACGATTCCTACACCTTC
once	TRBV28	TRBJ1-2	-	CASGVGFYGYTF	TGTGCCAGCGGAGTTGGATTCTACGGCTACACCTTC